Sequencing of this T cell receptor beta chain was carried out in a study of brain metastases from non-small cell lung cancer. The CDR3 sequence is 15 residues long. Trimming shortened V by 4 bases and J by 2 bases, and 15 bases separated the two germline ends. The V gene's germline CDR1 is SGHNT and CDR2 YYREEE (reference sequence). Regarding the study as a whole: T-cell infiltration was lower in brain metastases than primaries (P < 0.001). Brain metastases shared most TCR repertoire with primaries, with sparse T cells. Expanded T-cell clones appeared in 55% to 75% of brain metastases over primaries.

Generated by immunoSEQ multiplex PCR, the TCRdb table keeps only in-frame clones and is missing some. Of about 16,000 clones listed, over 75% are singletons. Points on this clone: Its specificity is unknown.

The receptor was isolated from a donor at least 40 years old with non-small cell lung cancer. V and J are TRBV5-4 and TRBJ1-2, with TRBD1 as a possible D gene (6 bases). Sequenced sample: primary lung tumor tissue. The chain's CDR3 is CASSPRRTENYGYTF. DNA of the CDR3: TGTGCCAGCAGCCCCCGGAGGACAGAAAACTATGGCTACACCTTC.